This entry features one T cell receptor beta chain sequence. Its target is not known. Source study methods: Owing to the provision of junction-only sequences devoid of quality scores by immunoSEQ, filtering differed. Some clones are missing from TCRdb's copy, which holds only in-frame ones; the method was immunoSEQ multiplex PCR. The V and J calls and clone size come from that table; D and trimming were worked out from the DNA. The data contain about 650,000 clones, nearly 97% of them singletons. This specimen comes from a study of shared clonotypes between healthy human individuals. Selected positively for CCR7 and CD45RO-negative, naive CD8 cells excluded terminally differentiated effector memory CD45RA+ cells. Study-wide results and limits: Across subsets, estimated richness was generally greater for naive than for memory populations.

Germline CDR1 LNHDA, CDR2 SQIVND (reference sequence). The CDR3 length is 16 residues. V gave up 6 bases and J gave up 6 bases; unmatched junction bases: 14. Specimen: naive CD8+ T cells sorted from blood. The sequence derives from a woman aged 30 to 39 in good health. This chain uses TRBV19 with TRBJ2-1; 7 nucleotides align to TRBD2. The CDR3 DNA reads TGTGCCAGTAGACGCCTAGCGGCTGAAAAAACCAATGAGCAGTTCTTC. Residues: CASRRLAAEKTNEQFF.